This T cell receptor (beta chain) stems from a study of blood T cell repertoires in COVID-19. Looking at the study overall: COVID-19 samples, acute and convalescent, were from the United States, Italy and Spain. T cells, B-cell-depleted T cells, or PBMCs provided the cDNA or gDNA that served as material.

Original analysis: Reference gene primer amplification gave nucleated cell count estimates. The table came from immunoSEQ multiplex PCR; TCRdb's copy has only in-frame clones and leaves some out. That table supplies the V and J calls and clone size; D and trimming were determined from the DNA. The data contain roughly 150,000 clones, about 79% of them singletons. The CDR3 sequence is 13 residues long. The trim removed 6 bases at V and 3 bases at J, leaving 3 bases unmatched. This sequence joins TRBV12-3 or TRBV12-4 and TRBJ2-7, with 9 bases fitting TRBD1. The receptor was derived from a woman aged 45-59 years with acute or convalescent COVID-19. The specimen sequenced was peripheral blood. The DNA for the CDR3 is TGTGCCAGCAGCTTGACAGGGGGCTACGAGCAGTACTTC. Amino acid sequence: CASSLTGGYEQYF.